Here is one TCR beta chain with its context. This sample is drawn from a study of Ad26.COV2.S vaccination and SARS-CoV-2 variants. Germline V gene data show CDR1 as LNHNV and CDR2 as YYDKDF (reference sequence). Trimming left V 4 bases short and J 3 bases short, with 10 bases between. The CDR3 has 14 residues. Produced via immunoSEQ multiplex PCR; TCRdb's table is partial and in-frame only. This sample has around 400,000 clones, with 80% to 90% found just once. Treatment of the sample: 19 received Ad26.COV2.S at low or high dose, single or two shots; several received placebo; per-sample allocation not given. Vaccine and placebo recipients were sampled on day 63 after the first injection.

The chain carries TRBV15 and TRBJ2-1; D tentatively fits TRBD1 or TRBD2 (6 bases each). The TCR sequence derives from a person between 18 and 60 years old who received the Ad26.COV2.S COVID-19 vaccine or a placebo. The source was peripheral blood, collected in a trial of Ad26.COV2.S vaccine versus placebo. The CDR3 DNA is TGTGCCACCAGCATGGGGGGCTACTACAATGAGCAGTTCTTC. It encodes CATSMGGYYNEQFF.